A single sample gave rise to the 32 T cell receptor beta chains below, sequenced in a study of blood T cell repertoires in COVID-19. Data came from immunoSEQ multiplex PCR; TCRdb stores just in-frame clones and leaves some out. The table shows about 81,000 clones, with roughly 89% occurring only once. The sequencing input was peripheral blood. Every receptor here comes from a woman at least 80 years old with active COVID-19.

J is TRBJ2-1 and V is TRBV10-3; a possible D gene is TRBD2 (7 bases). The CDR3 extends over 13 amino acids. CDR1 and CDR2 from the germline V gene are ENHRY and SYGVKD. V lost 0 bases and J 10 bases, leaving 10 bases between the germline ends. The CDR3 here is CAISESGRGEQFF. CDR3 DNA sequence: TGTGCCATCAGTGAGTCGGGGAGGGGGGAGCAGTTCTTC.

This sequence joins TRBV7-2 and TRBJ2-3; 15 nucleotides line up with TRBD2. With 6 bases clipped from V and 5 bases from J, the junction kept 9 bases outside the gene matches. Germline CDR1 SGHTA, CDR2 FQGNSA. The CDR3 has 17 residues. CDR3 sequence reads: CASSRYGLAGGGDTQYF. The CDR3 bases are TGTGCCAGCAGTCGTTACGGACTAGCGGGAGGGGGAGATACGCAGTATTTT.

This rearrangement joins TRBV6-2 or TRBV6-3 to TRBJ2-2, with TRBD1 matching over 8 bases. J was trimmed by 8 bases and V by 6 bases; bases with no gene match: 5. There are 13 residues in the CDR3. Germline V gives CDR1 MNHEY, CDR2 SVGEGT. The CDR3 nucleotides read TGTGCCAGCAGCTGGACAGGGTCGGGGGAGCTGTTTTTT. It codes for CASSWTGSGELFF.

This clone was found once. The chain employs TRBV27 and TRBJ1-1, with D perhaps matching TRBD1 (5 bases). V shed 6 bases and J shed 5 bases, with 10 bases lying between them. In germline, CDR1 is MNHEY, CDR2 SMNVEV (reference sequence). The CDR3 runs to 12 residues. CDR3 in DNA: TGTGCCAGCAGAGCAGGGTGGACTGAAGCTTTCTTT. It specifies CASRAGWTEAFF.

The gene calls are TRBV27 and TRBJ2-3, with D unresolved. CDR1 is MNHEY and CDR2 is SMNVEV in the germline V gene (reference sequence). The CDR3 covers 14 residues. Trimming took off 4 bases at V and 1 base at J, with 9 bases between the two ends. Here the CDR3 reads CASSSEIGTDTQYF. The CDR3 DNA reads TGTGCCAGCAGTTCGGAGATCGGCACAGATACGCAGTATTTT.

The chain has TRBV15 and TRBJ2-3; D possibly corresponds to TRBD1 (5 bases). The CDR3 runs to 12 residues. The germline V gene encodes CDR1 LNHNV and CDR2 YYDKDF (reference sequence). V lost 8 bases to trimming and J lost 3 bases, with 9 bases between them. CDR3 in amino acids: CATAAGTDTQYF. CDR3 DNA sequence: TGTGCCACCGCGGCAGGGACAGATACGCAGTATTTT.

The rearrangement joins TRBV4-2 to TRBJ2-4, with 15 bases identical to TRBD2. The germline CDR1 and CDR2 sequences are LGHNA and YNFKEQ. This CDR3 is built from 20 residues. Trimming took 3 bases from V and 1 from J; bases not matched to a gene: 10. CDR3 sequence: CASSHTPGLAGGRAKNIQYF. The CDR3 DNA sequence: TGTGCCAGCAGCCACACGCCGGGACTAGCGGGAGGAAGGGCCAAAAACATTCAGTACTTC.

The gene calls are TRBV11-3 and TRBJ2-3, with 8 bases matching TRBD2. Unmatched junction bases numbered 7, after V lost 4 bases and J lost 1 base. The CDR3 extends over 16 amino acids. Germline-derived CDR1 and CDR2 are SGHNT and YENEEA. Here the CDR3 DNA reads TGTGCCAGCAGCTGCCTGAGCGGGAGAGGCACAGATACGCAGTATTTT. Its protein is CASSCLSGRGTDTQYF.

This clone has only one observation. The chain has TRBV20-1 and TRBJ2-7; 7 nucleotides match TRBD2. This CDR3 spans 15 amino acids. With V trimmed by 3 bases and J by 4 bases, 12 bases remained unmatched. Germline V CDR1 and CDR2: DFQATT, SNEGSKA (reference sequence). This CDR3 is CSASFIAGNKYEQYF. The CDR3 DNA reads TGCAGTGCTAGTTTTATAGCGGGTAATAAATACGAGCAGTACTTC.

V and J are TRBV6-6 and TRBJ2-7; 8 nucleotides match TRBD1. Trimming cost V 4 bases and J 2 bases; bases outside gene matches: 4. This CDR3 contains 14 residues. Germline V gives CDR1 MNHNY, CDR2 SVGAGI (reference sequence). CDR3 nucleotides: TGTGCCAGCAGTTCCAGGGGGCCAACCTACGAGCAGTACTTC. It translates to CASSSRGPTYEQYF.

The V and J genes are TRBV11-3 and TRBJ2-2, with 7 bases aligning to TRBD1. The CDR3 spans 15 residues. V lost 2 bases and J lost 5; bases outside the gene matches: 5. CDR1 and CDR2 (germline): SGHNT, YENEEA. This chain's CDR3 is CASSLHRGFTGELFF. CDR3 nucleotides: TGTGCCAGCAGCTTACACAGGGGATTTACCGGGGAGCTGTTTTTT.

The genes are TRBV7-9 and TRBJ1-6; D might be TRBD1 (6 bases). The CDR3 covers 15 residues. Looked up from germline, CDR1 is SEHNR and CDR2 is FQNEAQ (reference sequence). V dropped 5 bases and J dropped 1 base, with 9 bases sitting between them. CDR3 protein: CASSRTGSYNSPLHF. The CDR3 bases are TGTGCCAGCAGCCGCACAGGGTCCTATAATTCACCCCTCCACTTT.

This chain connects TRBV19 to TRBJ2-2; 7 bases agree with TRBD1. V was pared by 5 bases and J by 1 base, with 4 bases of the junction left unmatched. Per germline, CDR1 LNHDA and CDR2 SQIVND (reference sequence). CDR3 size: 15 residues. CDR3 residues: CASSGYRGNTGELFF. CDR3 DNA sequence: TGTGCCAGTAGTGGGTACAGGGGGAACACCGGGGAGCTGTTTTTT.

For the CDR3, the DNA is TGCGCCAGCAGCTTATTGGGTGCGGGACTAGCGGGATTAGGCTACGAGCAGTACTTC. This encodes CASSLLGAGLAGLGYEQYF. This chain connects TRBV5-1 to TRBJ2-7, with TRBD2 matching over 13 bases. With V trimmed by 2 bases and J by 3 bases, 14 bases remained unmatched. This CDR3 has 19 amino acids. Germline V gene data show CDR1 as SGHRS and CDR2 as YFSETQ.

V usage is TRBV11-2 and J usage is TRBJ2-4; 9 nucleotides match TRBD1. The CDR3 is 17 residues long. V shed 4 bases, J shed 5 bases, and the junction held 12 bases outside the gene matches. CDR1 is SGHAT and CDR2 is FQNNGV in the germline V gene. The CDR3, as DNA: TGTGCCAGCAGCTACCGGAGCACCGGGACAGGGCAAAACATTCAGTACTTC. Protein sequence: CASSYRSTGTGQNIQYF.

This rearrangement joins TRBV29-1 to TRBJ2-2, with 7 bases identical to TRBD1. J gave up 3 bases and V 7 bases, and 5 bases lay outside the gene matches. CDR3 length: 13 amino acids. Germline V gives CDR1 SQVTM, CDR2 ANQGSEA. This CDR3 reads CSGGQLDTGELFF. DNA of the CDR3: TGCAGCGGGGGACAGTTAGACACCGGGGAGCTGTTTTTT.

The V gene is TRBV5-1, the J gene TRBJ1-3; D uncertain. Trimming took 0 bases from V and 0 from J, leaving 7 bases between them. CDR1 and CDR2 from the germline V gene are SGHRS and YFSETQ. The CDR3 is 15 amino acids. In nucleotides, the CDR3 is TGCGCCAGCAGCTTGGTGGGCAACTCTGGAAACACCATATATTTT. Translated: CASSLVGNSGNTIYF.

The rearrangement joins TRBV4-3 to TRBJ2-7; the match to TRBD1 covers 9 bases. The germline gives CDR1 LGHNA, CDR2 YSLEER. With 5 bases clipped from V and 0 bases from J, the junction kept 5 bases outside the gene matches. The CDR3 length is 15 residues. Here the CDR3 reads CASSKRTGASYEQYF. DNA of the CDR3: TGCGCCAGCAGCAAAAGGACAGGGGCCTCCTACGAGCAGTACTTC.

This chain uses TRBV15 with TRBJ2-5, with D possibly matching TRBD1 (6 bases). Trimming left V 3 bases short and J 5 bases short, with 19 bases between. Germline V gives CDR1 LNHNV, CDR2 YYDKDF (reference sequence). There are 16 residues in the CDR3. The CDR3 here is CATSSPNRDPRETQYF. The CDR3 bases are TGTGCCACCAGCAGCCCCAACAGGGATCCTAGGGAGACCCAGTACTTC.

This clone was detected a few times. The chain links TRBV7-3 to TRBJ2-7, with 9 bases lining up with TRBD2. From germline, CDR1 is SGHTA and CDR2 FQGTGA. V lost 5 bases, J lost 6 bases, and 5 bases stayed unmatched. This CDR3 spans 13 amino acids. The CDR3 DNA follows: TGTGCCAGCAGCCCCGGACTAGCGAGCGAGCAGTACTTC. Protein sequence: CASSPGLASEQYF.

The J gene is TRBJ2-7, the V gene TRBV7-9; D remains unclear. CDR3 length equals 11 residues. V lost 3 bases to trimming and J lost 3 bases, with 3 bases between them. Germline lookup yields CDR1 SEHNR and CDR2 FQNEAQ (reference sequence). CDR3: CASSFYYEQYF. CDR3 nucleotides: TGTGCCAGCAGCTTTTACTACGAGCAGTACTTC. The full variable domain, rest sourced from reference TRBV7-9 and TRBJ2-7, is DTGVSQNPRHKITKRGQNVTFRCDPISEHNRLYWYRQTLGQGPEFLTYFQNEAQLEKSRLLSDRFSAERPKGSFSTLEIQRTEQGDSAMYLCASSFYYEQYFGPGTRLTVT.

J is TRBJ2-7 and V is TRBV6-2 or TRBV6-3; D might be TRBD2 (5 bases). Germline CDR1 reads MNHEY; CDR2 reads SVGEGT. The CDR3 length is 17 residues. V lost 5 bases to trimming and J lost 0 bases, with 20 bases between them. The CDR3: CASSDPVLGRSSYEQYF. CDR3 nucleotide sequence: TGTGCCAGCAGTGACCCTGTACTAGGACGGAGCTCCTACGAGCAGTACTTC.

This clone was recorded only once. V is TRBV10-3 and J is TRBJ1-1; no reliable D call. Germline values: CDR1 ENHRY, CDR2 SYGVKD. The V and J ends lost 0 bases and 5 bases respectively, with 13 bases between them. The CDR3 has 15 amino acids. CDR3 sequence (DNA): TGTGCCATCAGTGAGTCGTGGCAGCGTGGTACTGAAGCTTTCTTT. As protein: CAISESWQRGTEAFF.

This chain joins TRBV6-5 and TRBJ2-7; D not resolved. The CDR3 totals 13 residues. In germline, CDR1 is MNHEY, CDR2 SVGAGI. The CDR3 is CASQRSLTYEQYF. Written as DNA, the CDR3 is TGTGCGAGTCAGCGTTCGCTTACCTACGAGCAGTACTTC.

The chain recombines TRBV6-6 with TRBJ2-7; TRBD2 matches 10 bases. Trimming at V came to 7 bases and at J to 2 bases, leaving 8 bases not matched to a gene. The CDR3 runs 15 residues. The germline CDR1 and CDR2 sequences are MNHNY and SVGAGI (reference sequence). CDR3 DNA: TGTGCCAGCATCGAAAGACTAGCGGGTCCCTACGAGCAGTACTTC. It codes for CASIERLAGPYEQYF.

This chain links TRBV24-1 with TRBJ2-7, with 8 bases fitting TRBD2. The CDR3 sequence is 16 residues long. Trimming cost V 11 bases and J 3 bases; bases outside gene matches: 17. CDR1 and CDR2 from the germline V gene are KGHDR and SFDVKD. This CDR3 is CAINIPSGREDYEQYF. The CDR3 DNA follows: TGTGCCATCAACATTCCCTCCGGGCGGGAGGACTACGAGCAGTACTTC.

The V gene is TRBV7-5, the J gene TRBJ2-5; the table's D call of TRBD2 was not tested on the DNA. TRBV7-5 is deemed a pseudogene. The CDR3 length is 15 residues. The CDR3 nucleotides are TGTGCCAGAAGCTACTACGGACTGGAACAAGAGACCCAGTACTTC. This codes for CARSYYGLEQETQYF.

This clone showed up just once. This chain joins TRBV19 and TRBJ2-6; TRBD1 aligns across 7 bases. V gave up 5 bases and J gave up 2 bases; unmatched junction bases: 3. The CDR3 runs 15 residues. Germline CDR1 and CDR2: LNHDA and SQIVND (reference sequence). In DNA, the CDR3 is TGTGCCAGTAGTGCAGGGGGTCCTGGGGCCAACGTCCTGACTTTC. This encodes CASSAGGPGANVLTF. Using reference TRBV19 and TRBJ2-6 for the parts outside the CDR3, the full variable domain is DGGITQSPKYLFRKEGQNVTLSCEQNLNHDAMYWYRQDPGQGLRLIYYSQIVNDFQKGDIAEGYSVSREKKESFPLTVTSAQKNPTAFYLCASSAGGPGANVLTFGAGSRLTVL.

About this clone: The same CDR3 is also encoded by other DNA sequences in this sample. This rearrangement joins TRBV7-2 to TRBJ2-1, with 10 bases that match TRBD2. The J segment lost 1 base and the V segment lost 5 bases, leaving 2 bases of the junction unmatched. CDR1 and CDR2 from the germline V gene are SGHTA and FQGNSA. CDR3 length: 15 residues. As DNA, the CDR3 is TGTGCCAGCAGCCCGACTAGCGGGTCCTACAATGAGCAGTTCTTC. This codes for CASSPTSGSYNEQFF. Combining the CDR3 with reference TRBV7-2 and TRBJ2-1 gives the whole variable domain GAGVSQSPSNKVTEKGKDVELRCDPISGHTALYWYRQSLGQGLEFLIYFQGNSAPDKSGLPSDRFSAERTGGSVSTLTIQRTQQEDSAVYLCASSPTSGSYNEQFFGPGTRLTVL.

This clone was counted only a few times. This chain connects TRBV7-9 to TRBJ2-2, with 10 bases fitting TRBD1. V lost 2 bases, J lost 5 bases, and 5 bases stayed unmatched. CDR1 and CDR2 from the germline V gene are SEHNR and FQNEAQ (reference sequence). The CDR3 is 16 amino acids. CDR3 region: CASSLTRTGGTGELFF. The CDR3 DNA reads as TGTGCCAGCAGCTTAACCCGGACAGGGGGAACCGGGGAGCTGTTTTTT.

The J gene is TRBJ1-1, the V gene TRBV7-8; no definite D call. This CDR3 has 14 residues. CDR1 is SGHVS, CDR2 FQNEAQ, per germline. V lost 5 bases and J 1 base, leaving 11 bases between the germline ends. The CDR3 nucleotides are TGTGCCAGCAGCCGGCAGGCAAAGAACACTGAAGCTTTCTTT. Protein product: CASSRQAKNTEAFF.

This sequence joins TRBV7-2 and TRBJ2-7; TRBD2 aligns across 8 bases. Germline values: CDR1 SGHTA, CDR2 FQGNSA. The ends lost 5 bases at V and 7 bases at J; junction bases unmatched: 7. The CDR3 spans 13 residues. CDR3 loop: CASSPPGGREQYF. As DNA, the CDR3 is TGTGCCAGCAGCCCGCCGGGGGGGAGAGAGCAGTACTTC.